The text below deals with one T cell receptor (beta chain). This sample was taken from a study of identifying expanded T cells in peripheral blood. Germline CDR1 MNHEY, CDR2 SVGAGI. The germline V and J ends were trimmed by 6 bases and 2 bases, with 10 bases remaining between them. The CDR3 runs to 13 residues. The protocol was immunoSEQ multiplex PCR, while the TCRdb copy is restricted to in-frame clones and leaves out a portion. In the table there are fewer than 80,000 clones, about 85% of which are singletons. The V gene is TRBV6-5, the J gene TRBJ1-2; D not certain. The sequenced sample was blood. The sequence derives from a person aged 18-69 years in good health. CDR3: CASSTGRNYGYTF. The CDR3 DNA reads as TGTGCCAGCAGCACCGGACGGAACTATGGCTACACCTTC.